Detailed here is one T cell receptor (beta chain). Its antigen is not known. Treatment meaning: oral pan-JAK inhibitor, 5-10 mg twice daily. The authors sorted CD4+ and CD8+ T cells from PBMCs. The data were taken from a study of CD8+ T cells in alopecia areata. Study-wide background: Treated individuals took tofacitinib by mouth, 5 to 10 mg twice daily. Scoring of treated patients' severity used the percentage of affected scalp area. Study findings and constraints: Affected scalp, especially in alopecia totalis/universalis, had a higher clonality than normal scalp did.

The germline gives CDR1 KGHSH, CDR2 LQKENI. This CDR3 has 13 residues. V was trimmed by 3 bases and J by 3 bases, leaving 8 bases between them. RNA was extracted and reverse transcribed into cDNA as the sequencing template. Here immunoSEQ multiplex PCR was the method, and the copy in TCRdb shows in-frame clones only, minus some. This repertoire shows 100,000 to 150,000 clones, approximately 60% found once; its top ten account for roughly 5%. This specimen consisted of CD4+ T cells sorted from blood, obtained at week 4, from a patient treated with tofacitinib. The genes are TRBV18 and TRBJ1-2; D gene uncertain. The sequence came from a human donor with alopecia areata. CDR3 nucleotide sequence: TGTGCCAGCTCACCGGGTGCGGACTATGGCTACACCTTC. Translating it yields CASSPGADYGYTF.